Following are 27 T cell receptor beta chains from one sample sequenced in a study of blood T cell repertoires in COVID-19. Produced via immunoSEQ multiplex PCR; TCRdb's table is partial and in-frame only. The sample contains over 15,000 clones, approximately 89% of which appear only once. Sequenced material: peripheral blood. These TCRs come from a human donor in a cohort sampled during active COVID-19.

This chain connects TRBV6-5 to TRBJ2-7; 7 bases map to TRBD2. From germline, CDR1 is MNHEY and CDR2 SVGAGI. This CDR3 has 14 amino acids. V trimming: 9 bases; J trimming: 11 bases; junction bases outside the gene matches: 19. CDR3 in amino acids: CASRGGVSPTKEYF. Here the CDR3 DNA reads TGTGCCAGTCGGGGAGGGGTATCTCCTACGAAGGAGTACTTC.

A single count supports this clone. The chain links TRBV3-1 (or the pseudogene TRBV3-2) to TRBJ2-1, with a weak D call TRBD2 (6 bases). The CDR3 length is 15 residues. V lost 4 bases, J lost 6 bases, and 16 bases lay in between. Germline CDR1 LGHDT, CDR2 YNNKEL (reference sequence). The DNA of the CDR3 is TGTGCCAGCAGCCCACTGAGGACTACCCGCAATGAGCAGTTCTTC. Protein sequence: CASSPLRTTRNEQFF.

The chain is built from TRBV19 and TRBJ2-1; 12 nucleotides match TRBD1. The CDR3 is 15 residues long. Losses at the gene ends were 5 bases for V and 6 bases for J; bases not matched to a gene: 5. The germline V gene encodes CDR1 LNHDA and CDR2 SQIVND (reference sequence). The CDR3 loop is CASSYGTGGVNEQFF. CDR3 nucleotides: TGTGCCAGTAGTTACGGGACAGGGGGCGTCAATGAGCAGTTCTTC.

V and J are TRBV5-6 and TRBJ2-1; D perhaps matches TRBD2 (5 bases). V dropped 4 bases and J dropped 9 bases, with 14 bases sitting between them. The CDR3 consists of 13 residues. Germline V gives CDR1 SGHDT, CDR2 YYEEEE. The CDR3 spells CASSRTSHGEQFF. CDR3 DNA sequence: TGTGCCAGCAGCCGAACTAGTCATGGTGAGCAGTTCTTC.

This clone was found a few times. V usage is TRBV11-2 and J usage is TRBJ1-5; the D is unclear. CDR3 length equals 14 residues. Germline V gene data show CDR1 as SGHAT and CDR2 as FQNNGV. V lost 3 bases and J lost 1, with 7 bases in between. The CDR3 DNA reads TGTGCCAGCAGCTTCTCCCGGAGCAATCAGCCCCAGCATTTT. Its translation is CASSFSRSNQPQHF.

This clone occurred once. This chain connects TRBV6-5 to TRBJ2-7, with a tentative D call TRBD2 (6 bases). The CDR3 runs to 15 residues. CDR1 and CDR2 (germline): MNHEY, SVGAGI. Trimming cost V 7 bases and J 2 bases, with 18 bases left between them. The CDR3 DNA reads as TGTGCCAGCACCATACTCCCCGGCGGGACCTACGAGCAGTACTTC. The encoded protein is CASTILPGGTYEQYF.

The chain couples TRBV6-5 to TRBJ1-5, with 8 bases aligning to TRBD1. The germline V gene has CDR1 MNHEY and CDR2 SVGAGI. The CDR3 covers 15 residues. The J segment lost 9 bases and the V segment lost 6 bases, leaving 13 bases of the junction unmatched. The CDR3 spells CASRRQGTSLRPQHF. The CDR3 coding sequence is TGTGCCAGCAGAAGACAGGGGACGTCGTTGAGGCCCCAGCATTTT.

The V gene is TRBV6-1, the J gene TRBJ2-7, with a weak D call TRBD2 (5 bases). V shed 2 bases and J shed 1 base, with 9 bases lying between them. The CDR3 is 14 amino acids. The V gene's germline CDR1 is MNHNS and CDR2 SASEGT. This CDR3 is CASSERRGSYEQYF. As DNA, the CDR3 is TGTGCCAGCAGTGAACGCCGCGGGTCCTACGAGCAGTACTTC.

This sequence joins TRBV6-5 and TRBJ2-7, with D unclear. Trimming stripped 0 bases from V and 3 bases from J, with 12 bases between. CDR1 is MNHEY, CDR2 SVGAGI, per germline. The CDR3 length is 15 residues. CDR3 sequence: CASSYSRNFNYEQYF. CDR3 DNA: TGTGCCAGCAGTTACTCGAGAAATTTTAACTACGAGCAGTACTTC.

The chain links TRBV5-1 to TRBJ1-1; D remains ambiguous. Trimming pared 0 bases from V and 1 base from J, leaving 7 bases between. Germline CDR1 reads SGHRS; CDR2 reads YFSETQ. CDR3 length: 14 residues. The CDR3, as DNA: TGCGCCAGCAGCTTGGCGGTCAAGAACACTGAAGCTTTCTTT. Protein sequence: CASSLAVKNTEAFF.

The genes are TRBV9 and TRBJ2-2; the match to TRBD1 covers 11 bases. The V gene's germline CDR1 is SGDLS and CDR2 YYNGEE. V shed 0 bases and J 3 bases; nucleotides not matched to a gene: 10. The CDR3 contains 19 residues. The CDR3 DNA is TGTGCCAGCAGCGTAGGGGGGACAGGGGGAAGAAAGGACACCGGGGAGCTGTTTTTT. Its protein product is CASSVGGTGGRKDTGELFF.

This clone was seen a few times. The V and J genes are TRBV19 and TRBJ1-3; the D is unclear. This CDR3 contains 13 residues. From germline, CDR1 is LNHDA and CDR2 SQIVND (reference sequence). V was pared by 6 bases and J by 4 bases, with 10 bases between. In DNA form, the CDR3 reads TGTGCCAGTAGAACTACACCGGGAAACACCATATATTTT. The encoded protein is CASRTTPGNTIYF.

The chain combines TRBV9 with TRBJ2-3; 7 bases agree with TRBD2. Germline V CDR1 and CDR2: SGDLS, YYNGEE. J was trimmed by 2 bases and V by 3 bases; bases with no gene match: 6. This CDR3 region has 15 residues. CDR3 DNA: TGTGCCAGCAGCGGGGGGGACTACAACACAGATACGCAGTATTTT. Translated, it gives CASSGGDYNTDTQYF.

The chain is built from TRBV14 and TRBJ2-1; a weak D match, TRBD2 (6 bases). Germline loops: CDR1 SGHDN, CDR2 FVKESK. The CDR3 totals 15 residues. With 6 bases removed from V and 0 bases from J, the gap between germline ends came to 12 bases. CDR3 coding DNA: TGTGCCAGCAGGCGGGACTCGAGCTCCTACAATGAGCAGTTCTTC. Translating gives CASRRDSSSYNEQFF.

The chain joins TRBV10-3 to TRBJ2-7; no clear D. Trimming removed 2 bases from V and 2 bases from J, with 10 bases in between. The CDR3 totals 14 residues. The V gene's germline CDR1 is ENHRY and CDR2 SYGVKD. Here the CDR3 reads CAISEVGSAYEQYF. The CDR3, as DNA: TGTGCCATCAGTGAGGTCGGCAGCGCCTACGAGCAGTACTTC.

The chain recombines TRBV7-3 with TRBJ2-1; the match to TRBD2 covers 8 bases. Per the germline V gene, CDR1 is SGHTA and CDR2 is FQGTGA. The CDR3 covers 15 residues. The J segment lost 8 bases and the V segment lost 0 bases, leaving 6 bases of the junction unmatched. CDR3 in amino acids: CASSLTAGVLDEQFF. DNA for the CDR3: TGTGCCAGCAGCTTAACAGCGGGAGTACTCGATGAGCAGTTCTTC.

The chain links TRBV11-2 to TRBJ2-3; no definite D call. Germline CDR1 reads SGHAT; CDR2 reads FQNNGV. This CDR3 contains 13 residues. V lost 6 bases and J lost 6, with 13 bases in between. The CDR3 bases are TGTGCCAGCAGTCCAACTGGTGTGGATACGCAGTATTTT. Its protein product is CASSPTGVDTQYF.

The chain links TRBV19 to TRBJ1-2, with D possibly matching TRBD1 (5 bases). The germline CDR1 and CDR2 sequences are LNHDA and SQIVND (reference sequence). The V end lost 3 bases, the J end lost 2 bases, and 16 bases lay between the germline ends. The CDR3 contains 16 residues. The DNA for the CDR3 is TGTGCCAGTAGTATCGGCGGCAGGACATCCAACTATGGCTACACCTTC. It yields the protein CASSIGGRTSNYGYTF. Full variable domain (missing parts from reference TRBV19 and TRBJ1-2): DGGITQSPKYLFRKEGQNVTLSCEQNLNHDAMYWYRQDPGQGLRLIYYSQIVNDFQKGDIAEGYSVSREKKESFPLTVTSAQKNPTAFYLCASSIGGRTSNYGYTFGSGTRLTVV.

This rearrangement joins TRBV21-1 to TRBJ2-2; the table gives TRBD2 as D, unverified against the DNA. TRBV21-1 is labeled a pseudogene. The CDR3 runs to 13 residues. CDR3 protein: CASSIPNTGELFF. CDR3 nucleotide sequence: TGTGCCAGCAGTATTCCCAACACCGGGGAGCTGTTTTTT.

The J gene is TRBJ1-4, the V gene TRBV9; 8 bases are shared with TRBD1. J was trimmed by 3 bases and V by 0 bases; bases with no gene match: 7. The CDR3 is made up of 17 amino acids. CDR1 is SGDLS, CDR2 YYNGEE, per germline. CDR3 sequence reads: CASSVGDRIGPNEKLFF. The DNA of the CDR3 is TGTGCCAGCAGCGTAGGGGACAGGATTGGACCTAATGAAAAACTGTTTTTT.

This chain uses TRBV5-4 with TRBJ1-2; 10 bases align to TRBD1. The CDR3 length is 19 residues. Germline V gives CDR1 SGHNT, CDR2 YYREEE (reference sequence). V dropped 0 bases and J dropped 2; count of bases not matched to a gene: 13. CDR3 residues: CASSLALRDRGRKNYGYTF. The CDR3 coding sequence is TGTGCCAGCAGCTTGGCCCTAAGGGACAGGGGACGAAAGAACTATGGCTACACCTTC.

This clone was found once. This chain joins TRBV5-1 and TRBJ2-2; D possibly corresponds to TRBD2 (7 bases). The germline V gene has CDR1 SGHRS and CDR2 YFSETQ. Trimming removed 5 bases from V and 1 base from J, with 15 bases in between. The CDR3 consists of 16 residues. The CDR3 loop reads CASSKGGAGNTGELFF. The CDR3 DNA sequence: TGCGCCAGCAGTAAGGGGGGGGCCGGGAACACCGGGGAGCTGTTTTTT.

The J gene is TRBJ1-2, the V gene TRBV4-1; possible D gene TRBD1, 5 bases. V was trimmed by 1 base and J by 1 base, leaving 10 bases between them. CDR3 length: 15 residues. The germline V gene has CDR1 MGHRA and CDR2 YSYEKL. The DNA of the CDR3 is TGCGCCAGCAGCCAAGGGACGCAGGGTAACTATGGCTACACCTTC. It encodes CASSQGTQGNYGYTF.

The chain is built from TRBV5-1 and TRBJ2-7; D ambiguous. The ends were cut back, 0 bases at V and 3 bases at J, with 7 bases in the middle. The germline V gene encodes CDR1 SGHRS and CDR2 YFSETQ. The CDR3 is 13 residues long. CDR3 loop: CASSLGQYYEQYF. The CDR3 DNA follows: TGCGCCAGCAGCTTGGGTCAGTACTACGAGCAGTACTTC.

This rearrangement joins TRBV7-9 to TRBJ1-6; D is unresolved. V was trimmed by 0 bases and J by 7 bases, leaving 7 bases between them. This CDR3 has 14 amino acids. In germline, CDR1 is SEHNR, CDR2 FQNEAQ (reference sequence). This CDR3 reads CASSLADFNSPLHF. CDR3 bases: TGTGCCAGCAGCTTAGCGGACTTCAATTCACCCCTCCACTTT.

This clone is a singleton in its sample. V and J are TRBV2 and TRBJ1-2, with no clear D. The CDR3 runs to 11 residues. Per germline, CDR1 SNHLY and CDR2 FYNNEI. V lost 5 bases to trimming and J lost 3 bases, with 4 bases between them. The CDR3 spells CASSQDYGYTF. The CDR3 nucleotides are TGTGCCAGCAGTCAGGACTATGGCTACACCTTC.

The V gene is TRBV12-3 or TRBV12-4, the J gene TRBJ1-1, with D unclear. Trimming removed 2 bases from V and 5 bases from J, with 6 bases in between. The CDR3 has 12 residues. The CDR3 coding sequence is TGTGCCAGCAGTTTACTGAGGACTGAAGCTTTCTTT. This gives the protein CASSLLRTEAFF.